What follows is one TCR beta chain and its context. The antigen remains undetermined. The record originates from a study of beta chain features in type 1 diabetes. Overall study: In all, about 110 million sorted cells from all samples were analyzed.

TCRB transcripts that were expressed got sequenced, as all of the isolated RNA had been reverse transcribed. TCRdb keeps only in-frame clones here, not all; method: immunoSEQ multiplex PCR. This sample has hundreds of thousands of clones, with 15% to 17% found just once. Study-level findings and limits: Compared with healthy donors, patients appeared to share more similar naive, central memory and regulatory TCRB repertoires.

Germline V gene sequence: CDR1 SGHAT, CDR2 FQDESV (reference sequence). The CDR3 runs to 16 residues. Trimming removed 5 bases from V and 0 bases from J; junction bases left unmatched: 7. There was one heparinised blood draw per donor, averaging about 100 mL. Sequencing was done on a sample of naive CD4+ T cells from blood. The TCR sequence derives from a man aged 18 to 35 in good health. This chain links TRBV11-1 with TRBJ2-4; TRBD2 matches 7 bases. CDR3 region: CASSRGRALAKNIQYF. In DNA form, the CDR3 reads TGTGCCAGCAGCCGTGGGAGGGCACTAGCCAAAAACATTCAGTACTTC.